The clone carrying this TCR beta chain turned up a few times. Its cognate antigen is unknown. CDR1 SEHNR and CDR2 FQNEAQ come from the germline V gene (reference sequence). The CDR3 is 14 amino acids. V dropped 3 bases and J dropped 8; count of bases not matched to a gene: 6. These data are taken from a study of blood T cells in healthy people across ages. Study-wide findings and caveats: Both naive CD4+ cell counts and diversity were greater in long-lived donors than in aged donors.

Sample-barcoded 5' priming and a J-beta primer mix drove a second PCR of 7 to 11 cycles. TCRdb ran MiXCR on the 5' RACE reads and lists one entry per CDR3 protein. Here the sample spans over a million distinct CDR3 sequences, approximately 59% being singletons. Individuals who donated were healthy Caucasians from Russia aged about 6 to 100. This clonotype originated in a young man in good health. Sequencing was done on a sample of blood. The chain uses TRBV7-9 and TRBJ1-4; 7 positions match TRBD1. The CDR3 DNA reads TGTGCCAGCAGCTTGACAGGGAGAGGGGAAAAACTGTTTTTT. Translated, it gives CASSLTGRGEKLFF.